Included here is one T cell receptor (beta chain) sequence, with context. Its antigen is as yet unknown. This entry belongs to a study of cytomegalovirus exposure and HLA in healthy donors. As for the study in general: A prior study identified 117 million unique TCR beta sequences from about 179 million T cells.

The germline CDR1 and CDR2 sequences are MDHEN and SYDVKM. There are 14 residues in the CDR3. Trimming took 8 bases from V and 6 from J, leaving 17 bases between them. General study points: A later analysis associated 15,000 or so TCR beta sequences with HLA alleles at a 0.05 false discovery rate. It was likely that a cluster of highly shared sequence variants was a sequencing artifact. The study dropped some indistinguishable V segments, TRBV6-2 and TRBV6-3 among them.

The PCR ran on 60 Vbeta and 13 Jbeta primers. The repertoire was sequenced with immunoSEQ multiplex PCR; TCRdb's copy has only in-frame clones and lacks some. The sample has about 140,000 clones, 70% seen once. The clonotype was recovered from a woman aged 25 to 39 in good health and CMV-seronegative. Sequences were obtained from PBMCs. This chain uses TRBV28 with TRBJ1-5; possibly TRBD1 for D (5 bases). CDR3 sequence (DNA): TGTGCCAGCTCGAACCGGGGGGGGACTCAGCCCCAGCATTTT. This codes for CASSNRGGTQPQHF.